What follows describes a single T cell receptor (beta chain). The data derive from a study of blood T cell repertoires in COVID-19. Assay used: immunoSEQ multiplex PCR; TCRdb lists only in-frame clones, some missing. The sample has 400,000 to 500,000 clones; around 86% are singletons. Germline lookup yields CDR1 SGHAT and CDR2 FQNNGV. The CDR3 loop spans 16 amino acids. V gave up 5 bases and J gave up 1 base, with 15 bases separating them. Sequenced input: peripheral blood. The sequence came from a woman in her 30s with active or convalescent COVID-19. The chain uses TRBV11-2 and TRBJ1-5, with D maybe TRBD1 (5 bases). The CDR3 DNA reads TGTGCCAGCAGCCCCTACCCGGGGGACAGCAATCAGCCCCAGCATTTT. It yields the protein CASSPYPGDSNQPQHF.